These 17 T cell receptor beta chains were all obtained from the same sample, sequenced in a study of T-cell reconstitution after alpha-beta-depleted transplantation in children. During its preparation, the TCRbeta library received unique molecular identifiers. TCRdb re-derived calls from the PCR reads in MiXCR, one entry per CDR3 protein. The table shows about 580,000 distinct CDR3 sequences, with under 25% occurring only once. The sequencing used PBMCs, mostly from graft donor cells, collected 360 days after TCRalphabeta/CD19-depleted stem cell transplant. The receptors originated from a boy in the first two years of life who had a stem cell transplant for acute myeloid leukemia, so the T cells may come from the graft donor.

Only a few counts were recorded for this clonotype. The V and J genes are TRBV28 and TRBJ1-6, with D possibly matching TRBD1 (6 bases). Germline assignment: CDR1 MDHEN and CDR2 SYDVKM. Trimming removed 8 bases at V and 7 bases at J, with 9 bases between. There are 12 residues in the CDR3. DNA of the CDR3: TGTGCCAGCGGACAGACGAATTCACCCCTCCACTTT. Translated: CASGQTNSPLHF.

The chain recombines TRBV10-1 with TRBJ1-1; tentative D call: TRBD1 (6 bases). Per germline, CDR1 WNHNN and CDR2 SYGVQD (reference sequence). Trimming removed 5 bases at V and 5 bases at J, with 12 bases between. The CDR3 covers 13 residues. The CDR3 is CASSSRGLTEAFF. The CDR3 DNA is TGCGCCAGCAGTTCCAGGGGATTGACTGAAGCTTTCTTT.

This chain links TRBV3-1 with TRBJ2-5, with D perhaps given as TRBD1 or TRBD2 (6 bases each). This CDR3 spans 14 amino acids. CDR1 and CDR2 (germline): LGHDT, YNNKEL (reference sequence). V shed 6 bases and J shed 5 bases, with 16 bases lying between them. Here the CDR3 DNA reads TGTGCCAGCAGTCGGTTGGGGGGCCTGGAGACCCAGTACTTC. This gives the protein CASSRLGGLETQYF.

In this sample, this clonotype turned up a few times. The chain couples TRBV10-3 to TRBJ2-3; a possible D gene is TRBD2 (5 bases). This CDR3 has 15 amino acids. Germline assignment: CDR1 ENHRY and CDR2 SYGVKD. With 3 bases removed from V and 6 bases from J, the gap between germline ends came to 16 bases. CDR3 sequence: CAISDRFDGVDTQYF. CDR3 DNA: TGTGCCATCAGTGACCGATTCGACGGGGTGGATACGCAGTATTTT.

This clonotype was observed many times. The chain is built from TRBV12-3 or TRBV12-4 and TRBJ2-5, with a weak D call TRBD1 (6 bases). The V end was cut by 6 bases, the J end by 0 bases, with 8 bases between. This CDR3 spans 13 amino acids. As DNA, the CDR3 is TGTGCCAGCAGCTACAGGGACCAAGAGACCCAGTACTTC. Translating it yields CASSYRDQETQYF.

The chain uses TRBV24-1 and TRBJ2-5; 8 bases match TRBD2. Looked up from germline, CDR1 is KGHDR and CDR2 is SFDVKD. V dropped 3 bases and J dropped 4; count of bases not matched to a gene: 12. The length of the CDR3 is 17 residues. CDR3 amino acids: CATSDPGGGGHRETQYF. DNA of the CDR3: TGTGCCACCAGTGATCCCGGTGGCGGGGGGCACAGAGAGACCCAGTACTTC.

This clonotype showed up many times. The V call is TRBV5-4, the J call TRBJ2-3; D is ambiguous. Trimming shortened V by 0 bases and J by 6 bases, and 8 bases separated the two germline ends. The V gene's germline CDR1 is SGHNT and CDR2 YYREEE (reference sequence). The CDR3 loop spans 13 amino acids. CDR3 sequence (DNA): TGTGCCAGCAGCTTGGATACGGTGGATACGCAGTATTTT. Its protein product is CASSLDTVDTQYF.

This chain connects TRBV7-1 to TRBJ1-2; D unresolved. TRBV7-1 is an ORF, and what it does is uncertain. V shed 4 bases and J shed 8 bases, with 14 bases lying between them. This CDR3 has 13 amino acids. CDR3 in amino acids: CASSLSPELGYTF. The CDR3 DNA reads TGTGCCAGCAGCTTATCGCCGGAGCTGGGCTACACCTTC.

This clonotype was recorded at least ten times. The chain employs TRBV6-1 and TRBJ2-1; either TRBD1 or TRBD2 may supply D (5 bases each). CDR1 and CDR2 (germline): MNHNS, SASEGT. This CDR3 has 14 residues. The germline V and J ends were trimmed by 6 bases and 7 bases, with 16 bases remaining between them. The CDR3, as DNA: TGTGCCAGCAGCTCGGGGCCAGGGCTAAATGAGCAGTTCTTC. It is translated as CASSSGPGLNEQFF.

This clonotype came up many times. The chain combines TRBV7-2 with TRBJ2-3; a weak D match, TRBD2 (7 bases). This CDR3 has 16 residues. V shed 5 bases and J shed 4 bases, with 19 bases lying between them. In germline, CDR1 is SGHTA, CDR2 FQGNSA. Here the CDR3 reads CASSLGVGGPPDTQYF. The CDR3 DNA is TGTGCCAGCAGCCTGGGCGTGGGGGGGCCCCCAGATACGCAGTATTTT.

The chain joins TRBV12-3 or TRBV12-4 to TRBJ1-5; no reliable D call. The CDR3 loop spans 14 amino acids. The V gene lost 5 bases and the J gene lost 5 bases, with 13 bases spanning the gap. The CDR3 loop is CASSGRREDQPQHF. In DNA, the CDR3 is TGTGCCAGCAGTGGACGGAGAGAGGATCAGCCCCAGCATTTT.

J is TRBJ2-3 and V is TRBV20-1; no clear D gene. V lost 4 bases, J lost 2 bases, and 7 bases lay in between. Germline assignment: CDR1 DFQATT and CDR2 SNEGSKA (reference sequence). The CDR3 spans 12 residues. The CDR3 bases are TGCAGTGCTAAAGAGGACACAGATACGCAGTATTTT. It codes for CSAKEDTDTQYF.

CDR3 region: CASRTVDRETQYF. CDR3 DNA: TGCGCCAGCAGGACAGTCGATAGGGAGACCCAGTACTTC. This sequence joins TRBV5-1 and TRBJ2-5, with TRBD1 as a possible D gene (5 bases). The CDR3 sequence is 13 residues long. The germline V and J ends were trimmed by 5 bases and 5 bases, with 13 bases remaining between them. The germline V gene encodes CDR1 SGHRS and CDR2 YFSETQ.

The chain has TRBV25-1 and TRBJ2-1, with TRBD2 matching over 11 bases. There are 16 residues in the CDR3. In germline, CDR1 is MGHDK, CDR2 SYGVNS. Trimming took 3 bases from V and 8 from J; bases not matched to a gene: 9. CDR3 DNA: TGTGCCAGCAGTGATACCCTAGCGGGGGGTTGGGATGAGCAGTTCTTC. It translates to CASSDTLAGGWDEQFF.

This clonotype was recorded at least ten times. The junction departs from the called germline gene at one end, perhaps through a read error. The chain links TRBV28 to TRBJ2-6, with unresolved D. The germline V gene encodes CDR1 MDHEN and CDR2 SYDVKM. The CDR3 has 15 residues. This CDR3 reads CASKETDSGANVLTF. CDR3 in DNA: TGTGCGAGCAAGGAGACTGACTCTGGGGCCAACGTCCTGACTTTC.

Many counts were recorded for this clonotype. The chain employs TRBV20-1 and TRBJ2-2; TRBD1 agrees at 10 bases. The length of the CDR3 is 15 residues. Germline trimming cut 6 bases from V and 4 bases from J; bases unmatched to any gene: 8. CDR1 is DFQATT and CDR2 is SNEGSKA in the germline V gene (reference sequence). The CDR3 region is CSASDRGRGTGELFF. As DNA, the CDR3 is TGCAGTGCGAGTGACAGGGGGCGCGGCACCGGGGAGCTGTTTTTT.

CDR3 residues: CASNIYNEQFF. The CDR3 DNA sequence: TGTGCCAGCAACATTTACAATGAGCAGTTCTTC. This chain joins TRBV7-2 and TRBJ2-1; D not certain. CDR1 is SGHTA, CDR2 FQGNSA, per germline. The V and J ends lost 7 bases and 4 bases respectively, with 5 bases between them. The CDR3 has 11 amino acids.